This passage covers 10 T cell receptor beta chains from one sample sequenced in a study of blood T cells in healthy people across ages. A second about 6 to 12 cycle PCR used barcoded and J-beta primers. TCRdb re-called the 5' RACE reads with MiXCR, one entry per CDR3 protein. The sample records 890,000 or so distinct CDR3 sequences, around 62% being singletons. What was sequenced was blood. Receptors were obtained from a young man in good health.

The chain carries TRBV12-3 or TRBV12-4 and TRBJ2-2; D is perhaps TRBD1 (5 bases). Trimming cost V 3 bases and J 9 bases, with 8 bases left between them. This CDR3 spans 12 amino acids. The CDR3 region is CASSFRARELFF. The CDR3 bases are TGTGCCAGCAGTTTCAGGGCCCGGGAGCTGTTTTTT.

The V and J genes are TRBV2 and TRBJ2-3, with TRBD2 matching 7 bases. The CDR3 runs 14 residues. Germline assignment: CDR1 SNHLY and CDR2 FYNNEI. Trimming took 7 bases from V and 4 from J; bases not matched to a gene: 8. DNA of the CDR3: TGTGCCAGCAAGAGAACTAGCGAATCAGATACGCAGTATTTT. It is translated as CASKRTSESDTQYF.

This clonotype was observed a handful of times. The chain couples TRBV5-5 to TRBJ2-1; D might be TRBD2 (5 bases). Germline assignment: CDR1 SGHKS and CDR2 YYEKEE (reference sequence). The CDR3 has 13 amino acids. V dropped 7 bases and J dropped 6 bases, with 14 bases sitting between them. The CDR3 is CASSVFTSNEQFF. CDR3 coding DNA: TGTGCCAGCTCCGTTTTTACTAGCAATGAGCAGTTCTTC.

The V and J genes are TRBV3-1 and TRBJ1-2; a possible D gene is TRBD1 (5 bases). The germline V gene has CDR1 LGHDT and CDR2 YNNKEL (reference sequence). The V gene lost 0 bases and the J gene lost 2 bases, with 13 bases spanning the gap. The CDR3 consists of 16 residues. CDR3 DNA: TGTGCCAGCAGCCAAGATCGGGGCCGCTACAACTATGGCTACACCTTC. It codes for CASSQDRGRYNYGYTF.

This chain connects TRBV7-9 to TRBJ2-7, with 8 bases identical to TRBD1. CDR3 length equals 12 residues. The germline CDR1 and CDR2 sequences are SEHNR and FQNEAQ (reference sequence). The trim removed 5 bases at V and 7 bases at J, leaving 4 bases unmatched. CDR3 sequence: CASSRQGPEQYF. The CDR3 nucleotides are TGTGCCAGCAGCAGACAGGGGCCTGAGCAGTACTTC.

The chain employs TRBV6-1 and TRBJ2-7, with TRBD2 identical over 8 bases. The germline V gene has CDR1 MNHNS and CDR2 SASEGT. This CDR3 has 16 residues. V was pared by 3 bases and J by 3 bases, with 10 bases of the junction left unmatched. The CDR3 DNA is TGTGCCAGCAGTGACCCCCCAGGGGCGGGGGGCTACGAGCAGTACTTC. Translating gives CASSDPPGAGGYEQYF.

This clonotype was detected only a few times. The V call is TRBV7-2, the J call TRBJ2-1; the match to TRBD2 covers 15 bases. The CDR3 length is 18 residues. Germline V gene data show CDR1 as SGHTA and CDR2 as FQGNSA. V lost 2 bases to trimming and J lost 2 bases; unmatched junction nucleotides: 4. CDR3 sequence reads: CASSLRTSGGATYNEQFF. CDR3 DNA: TGTGCCAGCAGCTTACGGACTAGCGGGGGGGCGACCTACAATGAGCAGTTCTTC.

This clonotype was counted between two and nine times. The chain has TRBV7-6 and TRBJ2-7; the match to TRBD2 covers 11 bases. The germline CDR1 and CDR2 sequences are SGHVS and FNYEAQ. The CDR3 extends over 16 amino acids. Trimming took 1 base from V and 2 from J; bases not matched to a gene: 4. This CDR3 reads CASSLVGTSGPYEQYF. The CDR3 region has the DNA TGTGCCAGCAGCTTAGTTGGGACTAGCGGCCCCTACGAGCAGTACTTC.

The chain joins TRBV6-2 or TRBV6-3 to TRBJ2-3; 7 bases are a match to TRBD2. The germline V gene encodes CDR1 MNHEY and CDR2 SVGEGT. Losses at the gene ends were 7 bases for V and 0 bases for J; bases not matched to a gene: 4. The CDR3 is made up of 14 amino acids. The CDR3 is CASKKAGSTDTQYF. In DNA form, the CDR3 reads TGTGCCAGCAAGAAAGCGGGGAGCACAGATACGCAGTATTTT.

The V call is TRBV4-3, the J call TRBJ1-2; 7 nucleotides line up with TRBD1. This CDR3 spans 15 amino acids. The J segment lost 13 bases and the V segment lost 4 bases, leaving 18 bases of the junction unmatched. Per germline, CDR1 LGHNA and CDR2 YSLEER. CDR3 DNA sequence: TGCGCCAGCAGCCTACAAAGGGGGCCGGCTGATTCGTTCACCTTC. This encodes CASSLQRGPADSFTF.